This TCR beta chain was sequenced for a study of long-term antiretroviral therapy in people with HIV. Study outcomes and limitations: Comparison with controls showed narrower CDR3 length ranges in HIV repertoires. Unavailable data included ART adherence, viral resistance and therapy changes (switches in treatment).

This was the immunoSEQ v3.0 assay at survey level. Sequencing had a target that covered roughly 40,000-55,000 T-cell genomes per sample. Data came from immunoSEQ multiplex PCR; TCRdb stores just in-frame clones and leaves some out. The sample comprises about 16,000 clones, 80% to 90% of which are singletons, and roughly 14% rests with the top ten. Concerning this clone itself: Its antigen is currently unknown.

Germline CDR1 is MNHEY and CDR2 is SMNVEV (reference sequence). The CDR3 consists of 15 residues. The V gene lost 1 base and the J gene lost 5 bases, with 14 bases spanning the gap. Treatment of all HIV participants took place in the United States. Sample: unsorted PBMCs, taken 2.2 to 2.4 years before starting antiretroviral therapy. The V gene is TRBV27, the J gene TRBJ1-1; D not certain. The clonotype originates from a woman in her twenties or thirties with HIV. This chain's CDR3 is CASSLFPGLETEAFF. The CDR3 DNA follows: TGTGCCAGCAGTTTATTCCCGGGCTTGGAGACTGAAGCTTTCTTT.